The clone carrying this TCR beta chain has a handful of counts. Its antigen is unidentified. This sample is drawn from a study of blood T cells in healthy people across ages. The V end lost 1 base, the J end lost 5 bases, and 11 bases lay between the germline ends. The CDR3 loop spans 15 amino acids. The germline CDR1 and CDR2 sequences are LGHDT and YNNKEL (reference sequence). The authors ran a second PCR of about 6 to 11 cycles using a sample-barcoded 5' primer and a J-beta primer mix. Each cDNA molecule was tagged by a template-switch adaptor with 12 random nucleotides. TCRdb ran MiXCR on the 5' RACE reads and lists one entry per CDR3 protein. The sample yields 800,000 to 1,000,000 distinct CDR3 sequences, 45% to 50% seen once. Study-wide results and caveats: Samples with more naive T cells showed higher observed beta diversity. When set beside aged donors, long-lived donors presented more naive CD4+ cells and higher diversity.

Peripheral blood was drawn, about 9.7 milliliters per donor. V gene TRBV3-1 combines with J gene TRBJ1-4; D not certain. This TCR was sampled from a man younger than 40 in good health. The sequencing sample was made of blood. The CDR3 DNA is TGTGCCAGCAGCCAAGTCACGGGCTTGAATGAAAAACTGTTTTTT. Translating it yields CASSQVTGLNEKLFF.